The 23 T cell receptor beta chains reported below all come from one sample, sequenced in a study of identical twins. MiXCR, applied by TCRdb to the 5' RACE reads, yields one record per CDR3 protein. The sample comprises around 240,000 distinct CDR3 sequences, roughly a tenth of which are singletons, and over 8% rests with the top ten. Source material: memory T cells sorted from blood. Receptors were obtained from a man aged 45-60 years in good health.

V and J are TRBV7-8 and TRBJ1-5; no firm D call. The V gene lost 5 bases and the J gene lost 5 bases, with 16 bases spanning the gap. Germline CDR1 SGHVS, CDR2 FQNEAQ. This CDR3 comprises 15 residues. CDR3 amino acids: CASSPKIQSHQPQHF. The CDR3 nucleotides read TGTGCCAGCAGCCCCAAGATACAGAGTCATCAGCCCCAGCATTTT. The full variable domain, in which reference TRBV7-8 and TRBJ1-5 provide the parts outside the CDR3, is GAGVSQSPRYKVAKRGQDVALRCDPISGHVSLFWYQQALGQGPEFLTYFQNEAQLDKSGLPSDRFFAERPEGSVSTLKIQRTQQEDSAVYLCASSPKIQSHQPQHFGDGTRLSIL.

This clonotype was seen ten or more times. The chain employs TRBV5-1 and TRBJ2-1, with D perhaps matching TRBD1 or TRBD2 (5 bases each). The germline CDR1 and CDR2 sequences are SGHRS and YFSETQ. The ends were cut back, 3 bases at V and 7 bases at J, with 17 bases in the middle. CDR3 length: 15 residues. The CDR3 nucleotides are TGCGCCAGCAGCTCGCACGGGGCCGGCGGGAATGAGCAGTTCTTC. Protein: CASSSHGAGGNEQFF. Combining the CDR3 with reference TRBV5-1 and TRBJ2-1 gives the whole variable domain KAGVTQTPRYLIKTRGQQVTLSCSPISGHRSVSWYQQTPGQGLQFLFEYFSETQRNKGNFPGRFSGRQFSNSRSEMNVSTLELGDSALYLCASSSHGAGGNEQFFGPGTRLTVL.

Note on this clonotype: This sequence may be a read error, since a much larger clone differs from it by one base. The V and J genes are TRBV28 and TRBJ1-5; possibly TRBD1 for D (5 bases). This CDR3 is built from 16 residues. In germline, CDR1 is MDHEN, CDR2 SYDVKM. CDR3 amino acids: CASSPSRRGGNQPHHF. In DNA form, the CDR3 reads TGTGCCAGCAGTCCCTCGCGGAGGGGAGGCAATCAGCCCCACCATTTT.

In this sample, this clonotype turned up many times. The junction shows a germline mismatch at one end, possibly a read error. The chain combines TRBV7-7 with TRBJ2-5, with TRBD1 matching over 9 bases. The CDR3 sequence is 15 residues long. Germline lookup yields CDR1 SSHAT and CDR2 FNYEAQ (reference sequence). The CDR3, as DNA: TGTGCTAGCAGCCCCTCAAACAGGGGGCGCGGGACCCAGTACTTC. It is translated as CASSPSNRGRGTQYF.

V is TRBV9 and J is TRBJ1-1, with a weak D call TRBD1 (5 bases). Per germline, CDR1 SGDLS and CDR2 YYNGEE. Trimming cost V 4 bases and J 0 bases, with 10 bases left between them. This CDR3 spans 14 amino acids. This chain's CDR3 is CASSTREVNTEAFF. The CDR3 DNA reads TGTGCCAGCAGCACCAGGGAAGTGAACACTGAAGCTTTCTTT.

The J gene is TRBJ2-7, the V gene TRBV29-1; 12 bases line up with TRBD2. Germline CDR1 SQVTM, CDR2 ANQGSEA. This CDR3 has 12 residues. J lost 6 bases, V lost 6 bases, and 3 bases had no gene match. CDR3: CSVTSGSPEQYF. Written as DNA, the CDR3 is TGCAGCGTGACTAGCGGGAGCCCCGAGCAGTACTTC.

V and J are TRBV7-2 and TRBJ2-1, with 12 bases identical to TRBD2. This CDR3 is built from 14 residues. V trimming: 5 bases; J trimming: 8 bases; junction bases outside the gene matches: 4. Germline CDR1 reads SGHTA; CDR2 reads FQGNSA. DNA for the CDR3: TGTGCCAGCAGCCCTAGCGGGAGGGGTTATGAGCAGTTCTTC. Encoded protein: CASSPSGRGYEQFF.

In this sample, this clonotype turned up many times. This sequence joins TRBV20-1 and TRBJ1-6, with TRBD1 identical over 8 bases. The CDR3 is 13 residues long. Germline assignment: CDR1 DFQATT and CDR2 SNEGSKA (reference sequence). Trimming removed 4 bases from V and 8 bases from J; junction bases left unmatched: 4. CDR3 protein: CSATPGQDSPLHF. CDR3 in DNA: TGCAGTGCTACCCCGGGACAGGATTCACCCCTCCACTTT.

The chain uses TRBV5-1 and TRBJ2-1, with 11 bases fitting TRBD2. The V gene end was trimmed by 4 bases and the J gene end by 8 bases; junction bases not matched to a gene: 11. The CDR3 is 16 residues long. Germline values: CDR1 SGHRS, CDR2 YFSETQ. The CDR3 DNA is TGCGCCAGCAGCAACGGACTAGCGGGCCTTAAGGATGAGCAGTTCTTC. Translated: CASSNGLAGLKDEQFF.

The rearrangement links TRBV12-3 or TRBV12-4 to TRBJ2-1; D unclear. V gave up 7 bases and J gave up 8 bases, with 9 bases separating them. The CDR3 runs 11 residues. The CDR3 DNA reads TGTGCCAGCACCGGCGATTATGAGCAGTTCTTC. Translated, it gives CASTGDYEQFF.

This clonotype was seen at least ten times. The chain couples TRBV30 to TRBJ2-7; TRBD1 might be the D (6 bases). Trimming removed 0 bases at V and 1 base at J, with 10 bases between. The length of the CDR3 is 14 residues. Germline V gives CDR1 GTSNPN, CDR2 SVGIG (reference sequence). Here the CDR3 DNA reads TGTGCCTGGAGTGTAAAGGGGGTATCCTACGAGCAGTACTTC. It is translated as CAWSVKGVSYEQYF.

This clonotype showed up many times. This chain connects TRBV7-9 to TRBJ1-1, with D possibly being TRBD1 (6 bases). Trimming took off 1 base at V and 7 bases at J, with 13 bases between the two ends. Germline V gene sequence: CDR1 SEHNR, CDR2 FQNEAQ (reference sequence). The CDR3 has 14 amino acids. DNA of the CDR3: TGTGCCAGCAGCTTAGAGACAGGACATGTTGAAGCTTTCTTT. The encoded protein is CASSLETGHVEAFF.

This sequence joins TRBV18 and TRBJ1-6; possibly TRBD1 for D (6 bases). The V gene's germline CDR1 is KGHSH and CDR2 LQKENI. The CDR3 spans 15 residues. The V gene lost 1 base and the J gene lost 7 bases, with 11 bases spanning the gap. CDR3: CASSPQGHGNSPLHF. CDR3 DNA sequence: TGTGCCAGCTCACCACAGGGACACGGAAATTCACCCCTCCACTTT.

This clonotype has a handful of counts. The V gene is TRBV28, the J gene TRBJ2-7; D unresolved. This CDR3 region has 14 residues. Deletions cut 6 bases from V and 3 bases from J, with 15 bases between. Germline-derived CDR1 and CDR2 are MDHEN and SYDVKM. The CDR3 region is CASSESTDGYEQYF. In DNA form, the CDR3 reads TGTGCCAGCAGCGAGTCAACTGACGGCTACGAGCAGTACTTC.

This chain links TRBV19 with TRBJ2-7; D is unclear. CDR3 length equals 15 residues. V shed 3 bases and J shed 4 bases, with 16 bases lying between them. Germline CDR1 LNHDA, CDR2 SQIVND (reference sequence). This CDR3 reads CASSISSVGSYEQYF. The CDR3, as DNA: TGTGCCAGTAGTATTTCTTCCGTGGGCAGTTACGAGCAGTACTTC.

This clonotype was picked up many times. The chain is built from TRBV12-3 or TRBV12-4 and TRBJ1-2; 7 nucleotides align to TRBD1. J was trimmed by 0 bases and V by 6 bases; bases with no gene match: 4. The CDR3 is made up of 14 amino acids. CDR3 bases: TGTGCCAGCAGGCAGGGGGAGTCTAACTATGGCTACACCTTC. Translated, it gives CASRQGESNYGYTF.

This clonotype was seen repeatedly, ten times or more. The CDR3 nucleotides read TGTGCCAGCAGCCCGGGACGGATGGGCAATCAGCCCCAGCATTTT. It encodes CASSPGRMGNQPQHF. The genes are TRBV3-1 and TRBJ1-5; D might be TRBD1 (5 bases). This CDR3 has 15 residues. The V gene's germline CDR1 is LGHDT and CDR2 YNNKEL (reference sequence). V was cut by 4 bases and J by 2 bases, with 12 bases left in between.

This clonotype has more than one count but fewer than ten. This sequence joins TRBV4-3 and TRBJ2-1, with TRBD1 as a possible D gene (6 bases). The CDR3 consists of 14 residues. CDR1 and CDR2 from the germline V gene are LGHNA and YSLEER. V was shortened by 0 bases and J by 8 bases, with 11 bases between the two germline ends. CDR3 DNA sequence: TGCGCCAGCAGCCAAGATGAGGGGGTTTATGAGCAGTTCTTC. Residues: CASSQDEGVYEQFF.

The J gene is TRBJ1-1, the V gene TRBV11-1; TRBD1 matches 7 bases. CDR1 is SGHAT, CDR2 FQDESV, per germline (reference sequence). The CDR3 sequence is 15 residues long. Trimming at V came to 4 bases and at J to 1 base, leaving 6 bases not matched to a gene. The chain's CDR3 is CASSSRDRQNTEAFF. For the CDR3, the DNA is TGTGCCAGCAGCTCACGGGACAGACAGAACACTGAAGCTTTCTTT.

J is TRBJ2-1 and V is TRBV12-3 or TRBV12-4; 7 nucleotides line up with TRBD1. The CDR3 has 16 amino acids. V was pared by 6 bases and J by 4 bases, with 12 bases of the junction left unmatched. The DNA for the CDR3 is TGTGCCAGCAGCCCGAGGGAAGGGGGCAGATACAATGAGCAGTTCTTC. As protein: CASSPREGGRYNEQFF.

This clonotype was detected only a few times. The chain recombines TRBV6-1 with TRBJ2-4; D gene ambiguous. The germline V gene encodes CDR1 MNHNS and CDR2 SASEGT. V gave up 6 bases and J gave up 7 bases, with 16 bases separating them. The CDR3 runs to 14 residues. CDR3 coding DNA: TGTGCCAGCAGGCCCGGGCGCACCGGGAACATTCAGTACTTC. Translated: CASRPGRTGNIQYF.

As to this clonotype: This may stem from a read error, because a much larger clone lies one nucleotide away. The missing conserved phenylalanine or tryptophan at the end of this CDR3 makes a read error likely. The CDR3 sequence is CASSLQVHNEQFL. Written as DNA, the CDR3 is TGTGCCAGCAGCTTACAGGTCCACAATGAGCAGTTCCTC. The chain joins TRBV7-2 to TRBJ2-1, with D unclear. The CDR3 runs 13 residues. V was clipped by 2 bases and J by 5 bases, with 7 bases between them. Germline V gives CDR1 SGHTA, CDR2 FQGNSA.

This clonotype showed up just a few times. This chain joins TRBV29-1 and TRBJ1-1; possibly TRBD1 for D (6 bases). Between the trimmed V and J ends, which lost 6 bases and 12 bases, there was a span of 17 bases. The CDR3 consists of 11 residues. Germline V gene data show CDR1 as SQVTM and CDR2 as ANQGSEA. The CDR3 nucleotides read TGCAGCGTCGTCGTCAGGGGACTGACTTTCTTT. This sequence encodes CSVVVRGLTFF.